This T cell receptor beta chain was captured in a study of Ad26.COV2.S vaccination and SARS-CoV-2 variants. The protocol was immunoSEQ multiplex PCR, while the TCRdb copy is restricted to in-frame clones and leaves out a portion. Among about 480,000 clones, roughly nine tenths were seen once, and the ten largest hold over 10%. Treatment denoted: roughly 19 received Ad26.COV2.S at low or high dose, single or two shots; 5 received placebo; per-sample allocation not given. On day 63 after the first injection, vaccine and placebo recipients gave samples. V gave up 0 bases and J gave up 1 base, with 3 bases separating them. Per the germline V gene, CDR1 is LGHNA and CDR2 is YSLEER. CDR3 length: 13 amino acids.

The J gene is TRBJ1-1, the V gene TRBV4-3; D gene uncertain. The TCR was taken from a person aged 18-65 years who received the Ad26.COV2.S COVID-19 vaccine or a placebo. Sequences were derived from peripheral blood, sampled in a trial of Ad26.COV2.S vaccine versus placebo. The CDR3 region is CASSQDSNTEAFF. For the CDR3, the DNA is TGCGCCAGCAGCCAAGATTCGAACACTGAAGCTTTCTTT.